The present T cell receptor (beta chain) was sequenced within a study of identical twins. General observations from the study: Twin-shared out-of-frame alpha sequences were enriched for low generation probability. Cross-sectional statistics underpinned the conclusions; the same donors were not followed.

Each CDR3 protein is one row after TCRdb ran MiXCR on the 5' RACE reads. The sample records about 150,000 distinct CDR3 sequences, roughly 3.3% being singletons. At least ten counts were recorded for this clonotype. Its antigen is still unknown. Between the trimmed V and J ends, which lost 2 bases and 4 bases, there was a span of 2 bases. The germline CDR1 and CDR2 sequences are LGHDT and YNNKEL (reference sequence). The length of the CDR3 is 11 residues. Sequencing was done on a sample of memory T cells sorted from blood. The receptor was isolated from a young man in good health. This chain uses TRBV3-1 with TRBJ1-1, with D hard to call. CDR3 sequence reads: CASSQSTEAFF. The DNA of the CDR3 is TGTGCCAGCAGCCAATCCACTGAAGCTTTCTTT.